This section outlines one T cell receptor beta chain sequence together with its context. The germline V gene has CDR1 MNHEY and CDR2 SVGAGI. V lost 2 bases to trimming and J lost 5 bases, with 9 bases between them. This CDR3 has 13 amino acids. This specimen comes from a study of patients and donors after allogeneic stem cell transplantation. TCRdb analysed the RT-PCR reads with MiXCR anew, one entry per CDR3 protein. Here the sample spans about 110,000 distinct CDR3 sequences, around 36% being singletons. J is TRBJ1-2 and V is TRBV6-5; no definite D call. The sequence was collected from a human donor who was either an allogeneic HSCT recipient or a stem cell or donor lymphocyte infusion donor (not recorded which). It is not recorded whose cells these are; they may come from a transplant donor. Sequences were obtained from blood, either unsorted or a sorted T cell fraction (not recorded which). Here the CDR3 DNA reads TGTGCCAGCAGTTACACAGAGAAGTATGGCTACACCTTC. The encoded protein is CASSYTEKYGYTF.